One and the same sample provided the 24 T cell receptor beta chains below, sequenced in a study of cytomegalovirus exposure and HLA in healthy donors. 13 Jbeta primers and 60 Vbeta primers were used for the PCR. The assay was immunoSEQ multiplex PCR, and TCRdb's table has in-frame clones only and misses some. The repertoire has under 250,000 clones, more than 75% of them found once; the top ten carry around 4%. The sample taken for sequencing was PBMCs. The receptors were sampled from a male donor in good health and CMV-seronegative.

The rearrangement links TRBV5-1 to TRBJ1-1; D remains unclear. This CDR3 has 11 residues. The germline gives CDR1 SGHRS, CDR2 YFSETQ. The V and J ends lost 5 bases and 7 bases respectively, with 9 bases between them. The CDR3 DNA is TGCGCCAGCAGGCGGGGATTTGAAGCTTTCTTT. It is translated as CASRRGFEAFF.

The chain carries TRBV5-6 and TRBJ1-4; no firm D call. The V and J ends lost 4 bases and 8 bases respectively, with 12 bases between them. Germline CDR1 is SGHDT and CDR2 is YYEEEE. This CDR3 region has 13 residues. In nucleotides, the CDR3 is TGTGCCAGCAGCGAACAGCCTGAGGAAAAACTGTTTTTT. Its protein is CASSEQPEEKLFF.

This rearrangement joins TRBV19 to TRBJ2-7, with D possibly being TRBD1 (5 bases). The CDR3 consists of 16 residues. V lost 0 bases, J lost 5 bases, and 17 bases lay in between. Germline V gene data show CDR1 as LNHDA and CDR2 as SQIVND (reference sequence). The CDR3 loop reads CASSIDHPRLRDEQYF. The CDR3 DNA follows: TGTGCCAGTAGTATAGATCATCCCAGACTCAGGGACGAGCAGTACTTC.

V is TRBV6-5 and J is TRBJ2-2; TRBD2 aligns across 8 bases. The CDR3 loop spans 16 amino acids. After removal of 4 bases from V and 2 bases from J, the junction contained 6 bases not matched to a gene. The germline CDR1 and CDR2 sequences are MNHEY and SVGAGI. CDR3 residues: CASSLVGRDNTGELFF. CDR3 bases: TGTGCCAGCAGTTTGGTCGGGAGGGATAACACCGGGGAGCTGTTTTTT.

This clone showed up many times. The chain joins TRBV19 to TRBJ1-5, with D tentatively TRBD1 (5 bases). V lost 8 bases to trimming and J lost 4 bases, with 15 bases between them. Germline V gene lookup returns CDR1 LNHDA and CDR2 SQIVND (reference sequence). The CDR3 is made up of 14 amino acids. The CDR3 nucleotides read TGTGCCAGTGAGGACAATTTAAGGAATCAGCCCCAGCATTTT. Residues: CASEDNLRNQPQHF.

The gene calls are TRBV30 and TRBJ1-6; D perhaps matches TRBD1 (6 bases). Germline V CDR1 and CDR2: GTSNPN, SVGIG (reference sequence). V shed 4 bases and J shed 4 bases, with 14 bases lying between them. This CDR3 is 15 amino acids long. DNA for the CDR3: TGTGCCTGGATACCCCGGGACATTTATAATTCACCCCTCCACTTT. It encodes CAWIPRDIYNSPLHF.

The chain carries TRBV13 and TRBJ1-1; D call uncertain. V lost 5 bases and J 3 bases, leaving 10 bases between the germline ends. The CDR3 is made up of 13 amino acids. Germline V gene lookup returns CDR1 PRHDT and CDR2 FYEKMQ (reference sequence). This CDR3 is CASSLLEDTEAFF. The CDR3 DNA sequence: TGTGCCAGCAGCCTTTTGGAGGACACTGAAGCTTTCTTT.

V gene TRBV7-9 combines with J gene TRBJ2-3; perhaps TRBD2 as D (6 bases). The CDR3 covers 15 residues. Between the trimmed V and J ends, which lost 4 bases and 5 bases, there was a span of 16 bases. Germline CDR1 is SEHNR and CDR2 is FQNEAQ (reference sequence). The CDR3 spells CASSSSGSPGDTQYF. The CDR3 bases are TGTGCCAGCAGCTCCAGCGGGTCCCCAGGAGATACGCAGTATTTT. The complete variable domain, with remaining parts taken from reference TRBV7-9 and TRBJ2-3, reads DTGVSQNPRHKITKRGQNVTFRCDPISEHNRLYWYRQTLGQGPEFLTYFQNEAQLEKSRLLSDRFSAERPKGSFSTLEIQRTEQGDSAMYLCASSSSGSPGDTQYFGPGTRLTVL.

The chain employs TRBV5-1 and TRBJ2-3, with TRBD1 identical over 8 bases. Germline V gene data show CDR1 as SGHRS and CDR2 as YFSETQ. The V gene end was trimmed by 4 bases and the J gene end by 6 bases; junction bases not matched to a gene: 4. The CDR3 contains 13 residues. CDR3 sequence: CASSTTGADTQYF. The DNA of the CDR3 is TGCGCCAGCAGCACGACAGGGGCCGATACGCAGTATTTT.

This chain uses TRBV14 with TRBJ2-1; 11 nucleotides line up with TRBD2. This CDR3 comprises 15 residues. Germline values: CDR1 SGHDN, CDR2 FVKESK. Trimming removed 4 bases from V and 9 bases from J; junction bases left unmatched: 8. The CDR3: CASSRTSGSSVEQFF. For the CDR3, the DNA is TGTGCCAGCAGCCGTACTAGCGGGAGTTCAGTTGAGCAGTTCTTC.

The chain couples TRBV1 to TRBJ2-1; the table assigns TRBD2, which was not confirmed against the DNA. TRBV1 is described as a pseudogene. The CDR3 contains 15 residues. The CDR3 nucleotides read TGCACCAGCAGCCATACCGGGACTAGCGGACACGGGCAGTTCTTC. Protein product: CTSSHTGTSGHGQFF.

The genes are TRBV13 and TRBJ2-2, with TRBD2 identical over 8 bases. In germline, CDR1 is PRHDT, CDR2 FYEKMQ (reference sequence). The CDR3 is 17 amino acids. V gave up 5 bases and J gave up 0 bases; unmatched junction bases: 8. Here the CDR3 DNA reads TGTGCCAGCAGCCTTCTTACTAGCGGAACGAACACCGGGGAGCTGTTTTTT. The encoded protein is CASSLLTSGTNTGELFF. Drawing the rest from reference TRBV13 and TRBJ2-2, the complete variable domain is AAGVIQSPRHLIKEKRETATLKCYPIPRHDTVYWYQQGPGQDPQFLISFYEKMQSDKGSIPDRFSAQQFSDYHSELNMSSLELGDSALYFCASSLLTSGTNTGELFFGEGSRLTVL.

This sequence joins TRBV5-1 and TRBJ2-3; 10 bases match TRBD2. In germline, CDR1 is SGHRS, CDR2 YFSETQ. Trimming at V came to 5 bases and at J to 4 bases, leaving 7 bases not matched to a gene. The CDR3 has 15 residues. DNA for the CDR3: TGCGCCAGCAGTACTAGCGGGAAGGGAGCAGATACGCAGTATTTT. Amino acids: CASSTSGKGADTQYF.

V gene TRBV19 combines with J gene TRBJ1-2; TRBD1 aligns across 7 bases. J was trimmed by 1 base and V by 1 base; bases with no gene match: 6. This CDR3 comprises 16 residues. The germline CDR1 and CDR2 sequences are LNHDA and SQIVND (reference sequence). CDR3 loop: CASSIGPGDSNYGYTF. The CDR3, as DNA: TGTGCCAGTAGTATAGGGCCGGGGGACAGTAACTATGGCTACACCTTC.

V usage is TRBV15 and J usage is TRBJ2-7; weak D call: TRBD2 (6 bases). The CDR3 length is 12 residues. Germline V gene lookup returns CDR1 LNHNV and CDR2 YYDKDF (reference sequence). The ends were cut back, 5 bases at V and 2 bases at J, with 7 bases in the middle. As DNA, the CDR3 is TGTGCCACCAGCTGGGGGGCCTACGAGCAGTACTTC. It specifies CATSWGAYEQYF.

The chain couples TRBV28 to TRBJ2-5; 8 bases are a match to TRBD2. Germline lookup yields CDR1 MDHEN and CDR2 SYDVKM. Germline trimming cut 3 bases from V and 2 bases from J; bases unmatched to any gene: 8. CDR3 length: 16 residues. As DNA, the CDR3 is TGTGCCAGCAGTTTCCCCGGGACTAGATTACAAGAGACCCAGTACTTC. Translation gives CASSFPGTRLQETQYF.

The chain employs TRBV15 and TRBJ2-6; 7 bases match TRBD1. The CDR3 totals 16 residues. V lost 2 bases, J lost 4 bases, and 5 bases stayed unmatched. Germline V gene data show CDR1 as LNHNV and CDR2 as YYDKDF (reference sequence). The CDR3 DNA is TGTGCCACCAGCAGATCGAGGGGGCCGGGGGCCAACGTCCTGACTTTC. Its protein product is CATSRSRGPGANVLTF.

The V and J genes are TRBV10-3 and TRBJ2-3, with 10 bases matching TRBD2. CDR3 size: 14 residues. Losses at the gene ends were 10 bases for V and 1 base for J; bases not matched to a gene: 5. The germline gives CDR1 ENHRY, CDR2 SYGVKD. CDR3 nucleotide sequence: TGTGCCAGCCTAGCGGGGGATTGCACAGATACGCAGTATTTT. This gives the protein CASLAGDCTDTQYF.

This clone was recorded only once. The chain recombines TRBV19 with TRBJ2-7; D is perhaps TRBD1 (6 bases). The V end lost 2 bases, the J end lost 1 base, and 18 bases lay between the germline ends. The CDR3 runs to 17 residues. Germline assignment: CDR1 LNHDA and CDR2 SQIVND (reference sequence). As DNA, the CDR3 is TGTGCCAGTAGTATAAGTTGGCTTCAGGGGAAGTCCTACGAGCAGTACTTC. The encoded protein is CASSISWLQGKSYEQYF.

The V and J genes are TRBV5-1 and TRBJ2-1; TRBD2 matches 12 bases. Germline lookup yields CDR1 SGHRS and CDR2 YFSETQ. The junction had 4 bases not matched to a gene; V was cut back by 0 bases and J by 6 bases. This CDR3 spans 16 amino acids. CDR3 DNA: TGCGCCAGCAGCTTGGGCGCTAGCGGGAGGGGCAATGAGCAGTTCTTC. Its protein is CASSLGASGRGNEQFF.

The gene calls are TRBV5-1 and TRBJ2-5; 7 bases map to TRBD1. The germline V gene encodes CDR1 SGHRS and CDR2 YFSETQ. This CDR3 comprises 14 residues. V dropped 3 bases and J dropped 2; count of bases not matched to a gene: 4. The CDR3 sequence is CASSSPTGQETQYF. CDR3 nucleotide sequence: TGCGCCAGCAGCTCCCCGACAGGGCAAGAGACCCAGTACTTC.

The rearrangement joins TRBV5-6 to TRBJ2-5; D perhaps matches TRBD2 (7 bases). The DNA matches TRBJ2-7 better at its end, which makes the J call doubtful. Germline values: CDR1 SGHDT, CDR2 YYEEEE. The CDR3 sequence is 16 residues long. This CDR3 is CASSFSMGGADYEQYF. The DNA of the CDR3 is TGTGCCAGCAGCTTTAGTATGGGGGGGGCCGACTACGAGCAGTACTTC.

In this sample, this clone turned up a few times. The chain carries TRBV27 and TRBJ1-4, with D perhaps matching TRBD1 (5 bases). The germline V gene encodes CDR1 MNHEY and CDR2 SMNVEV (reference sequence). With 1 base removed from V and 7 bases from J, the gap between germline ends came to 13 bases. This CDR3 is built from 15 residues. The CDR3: CASSLWGRVSEKLFF. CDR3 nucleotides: TGTGCCAGCAGTTTATGGGGCAGGGTGAGTGAAAAACTGTTTTTT.

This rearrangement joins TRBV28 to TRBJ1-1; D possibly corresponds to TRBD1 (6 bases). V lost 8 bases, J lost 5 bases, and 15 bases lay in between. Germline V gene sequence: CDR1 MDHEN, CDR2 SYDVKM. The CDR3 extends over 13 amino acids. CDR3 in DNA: TGTGCCAGCCGCAAGGGGGGGGAAACTGAAGCTTTCTTT. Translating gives CASRKGGETEAFF.